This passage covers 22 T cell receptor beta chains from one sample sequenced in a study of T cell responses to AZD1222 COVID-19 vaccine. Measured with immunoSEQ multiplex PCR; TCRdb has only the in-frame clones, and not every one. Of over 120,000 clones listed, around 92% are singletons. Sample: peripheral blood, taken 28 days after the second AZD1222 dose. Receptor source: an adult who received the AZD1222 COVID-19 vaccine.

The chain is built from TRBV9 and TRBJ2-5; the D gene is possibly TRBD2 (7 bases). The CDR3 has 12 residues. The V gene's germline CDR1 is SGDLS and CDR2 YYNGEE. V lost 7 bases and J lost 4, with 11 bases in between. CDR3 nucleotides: TGTGCCAGCGGGAGGGGGGCAGAGACCCAGTACTTC. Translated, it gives CASGRGAETQYF. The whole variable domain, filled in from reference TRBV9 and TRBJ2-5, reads DSGVTQTPKHLITATGQRVTLRCSPRSGDLSVYWYQQSLDQGLQFLIQYYNGEERAKGNILERFSAQQFPDLHSELNLSSLELGDSALYFCASGRGAETQYFGPGTRLLVL.

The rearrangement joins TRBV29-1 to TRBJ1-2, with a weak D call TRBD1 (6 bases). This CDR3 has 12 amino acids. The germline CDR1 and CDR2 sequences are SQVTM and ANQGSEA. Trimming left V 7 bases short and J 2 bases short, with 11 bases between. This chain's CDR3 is CSALQGNYGYTF. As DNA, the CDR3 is TGCAGCGCTCTACAGGGAAACTATGGCTACACCTTC.

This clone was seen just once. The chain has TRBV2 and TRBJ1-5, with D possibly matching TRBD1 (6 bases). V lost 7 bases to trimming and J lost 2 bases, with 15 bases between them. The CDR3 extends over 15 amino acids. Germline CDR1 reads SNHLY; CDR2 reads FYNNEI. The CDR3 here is CASTEGGGGNQPQHF. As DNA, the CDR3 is TGTGCCAGCACCGAGGGAGGGGGTGGCAATCAGCCCCAGCATTTT.

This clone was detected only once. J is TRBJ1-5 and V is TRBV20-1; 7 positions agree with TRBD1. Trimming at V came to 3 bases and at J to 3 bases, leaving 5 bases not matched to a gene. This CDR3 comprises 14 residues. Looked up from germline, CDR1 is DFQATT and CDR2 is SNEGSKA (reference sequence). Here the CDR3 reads CSASPGQNNQPQHF. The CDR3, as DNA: TGCAGTGCTAGTCCGGGACAGAACAATCAGCCCCAGCATTTT.

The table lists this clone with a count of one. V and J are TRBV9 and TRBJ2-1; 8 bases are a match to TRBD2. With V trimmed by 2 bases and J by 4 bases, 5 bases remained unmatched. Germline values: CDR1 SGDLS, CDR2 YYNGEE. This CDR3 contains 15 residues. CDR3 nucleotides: TGTGCCAGCAGCGTGGGTAGCGGGATATACAATGAGCAGTTCTTC. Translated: CASSVGSGIYNEQFF.

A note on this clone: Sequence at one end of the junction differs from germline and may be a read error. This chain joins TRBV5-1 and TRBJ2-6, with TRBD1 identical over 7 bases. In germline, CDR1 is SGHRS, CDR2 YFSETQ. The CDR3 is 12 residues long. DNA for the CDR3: TGCGCCAGCAGCTTGGAACCGGGACAGCCCTCCTTC. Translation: CASSLEPGQPSF.

CDR3 bases: TGTGCCAGCGACAGGGGGGCGGCCGGGGAGCTGTTTTTT. It translates to CASDRGAAGELFF. V is TRBV9 and J is TRBJ2-2; 9 bases line up with TRBD1. Germline assignment: CDR1 SGDLS and CDR2 YYNGEE. V trimming: 7 bases; J trimming: 6 bases; junction bases outside the gene matches: 4. This CDR3 region has 13 residues.

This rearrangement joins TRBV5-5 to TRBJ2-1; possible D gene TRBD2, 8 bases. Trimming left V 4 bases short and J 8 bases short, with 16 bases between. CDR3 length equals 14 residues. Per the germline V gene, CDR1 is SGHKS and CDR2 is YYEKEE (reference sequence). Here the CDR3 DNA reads TGTGCCAGCAGCGGGGGACTAGGGGGCCATGAGCAGTTCTTC. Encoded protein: CASSGGLGGHEQFF.

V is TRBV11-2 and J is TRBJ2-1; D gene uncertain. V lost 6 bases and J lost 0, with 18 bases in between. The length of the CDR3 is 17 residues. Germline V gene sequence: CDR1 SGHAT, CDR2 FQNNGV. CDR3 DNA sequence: TGTGCCAGCAGGGGGTATGGTGACCGAAGCTCCTACAATGAGCAGTTCTTC. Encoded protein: CASRGYGDRSSYNEQFF.

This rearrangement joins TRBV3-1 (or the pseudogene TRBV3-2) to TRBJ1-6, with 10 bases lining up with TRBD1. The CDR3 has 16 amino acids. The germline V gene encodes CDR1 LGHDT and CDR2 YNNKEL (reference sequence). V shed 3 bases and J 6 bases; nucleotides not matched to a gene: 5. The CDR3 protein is CASSHRDRGVNSPLHF. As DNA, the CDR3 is TGTGCCAGCAGCCATCGGGACAGGGGTGTTAATTCACCCCTCCACTTT.

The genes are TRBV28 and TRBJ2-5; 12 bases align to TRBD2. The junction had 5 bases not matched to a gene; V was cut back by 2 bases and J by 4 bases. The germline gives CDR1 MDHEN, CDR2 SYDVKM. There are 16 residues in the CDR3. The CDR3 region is CASSLLASGRGETQYF. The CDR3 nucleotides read TGTGCCAGCAGTTTACTAGCTAGCGGGAGGGGAGAGACCCAGTACTTC.

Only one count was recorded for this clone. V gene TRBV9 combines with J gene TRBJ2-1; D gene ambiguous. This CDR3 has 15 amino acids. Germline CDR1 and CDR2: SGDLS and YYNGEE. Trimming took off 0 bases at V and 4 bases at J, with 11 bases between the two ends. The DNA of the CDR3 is TGTGCCAGCAGCGTAGATGGAAGAAGATACAATGAGCAGTTCTTC. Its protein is CASSVDGRRYNEQFF.

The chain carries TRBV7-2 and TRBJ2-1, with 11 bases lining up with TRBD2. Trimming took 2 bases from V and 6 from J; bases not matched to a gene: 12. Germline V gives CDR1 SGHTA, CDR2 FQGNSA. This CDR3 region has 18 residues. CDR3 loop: CASSLRVAGTSGTNEQFF. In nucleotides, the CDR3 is TGTGCCAGCAGCTTACGGGTGGCGGGGACTAGCGGTACCAATGAGCAGTTCTTC. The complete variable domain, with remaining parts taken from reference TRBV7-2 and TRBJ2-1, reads GAGVSQSPSNKVTEKGKDVELRCDPISGHTALYWYRQSLGQGLEFLIYFQGNSAPDKSGLPSDRFSAERTGGSVSTLTIQRTQQEDSAVYLCASSLRVAGTSGTNEQFFGPGTRLTVL.

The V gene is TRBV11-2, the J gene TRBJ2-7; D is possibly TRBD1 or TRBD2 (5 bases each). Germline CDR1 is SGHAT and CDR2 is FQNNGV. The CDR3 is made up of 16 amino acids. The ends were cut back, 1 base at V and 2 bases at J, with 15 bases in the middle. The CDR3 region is CASSLGARDGAYEQYF. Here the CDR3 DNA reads TGTGCCAGCAGCTTAGGGGCCAGGGACGGGGCCTACGAGCAGTACTTC.

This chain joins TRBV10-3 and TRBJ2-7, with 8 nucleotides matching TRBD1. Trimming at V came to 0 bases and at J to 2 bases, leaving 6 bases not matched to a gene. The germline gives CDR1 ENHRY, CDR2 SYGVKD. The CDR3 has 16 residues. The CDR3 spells CAISESVTGGAYEQYF. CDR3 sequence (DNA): TGTGCCATCAGTGAGTCGGTAACAGGGGGAGCCTACGAGCAGTACTTC.

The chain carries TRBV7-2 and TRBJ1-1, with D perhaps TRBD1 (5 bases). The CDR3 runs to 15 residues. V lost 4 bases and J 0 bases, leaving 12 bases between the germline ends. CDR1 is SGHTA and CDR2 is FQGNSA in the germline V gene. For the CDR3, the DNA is TGTGCCAGCAGCTCCTCAGGGACCGTGAACACTGAAGCTTTCTTT. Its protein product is CASSSSGTVNTEAFF.

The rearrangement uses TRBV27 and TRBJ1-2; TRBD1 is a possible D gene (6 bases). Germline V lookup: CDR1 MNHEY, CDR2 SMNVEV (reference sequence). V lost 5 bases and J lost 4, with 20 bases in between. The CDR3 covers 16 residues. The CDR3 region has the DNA TGTGCCAGCAGTAGCGGAGGGGGAGGCGTAGGCTATGGCTACACCTTC. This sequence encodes CASSSGGGGVGYGYTF.

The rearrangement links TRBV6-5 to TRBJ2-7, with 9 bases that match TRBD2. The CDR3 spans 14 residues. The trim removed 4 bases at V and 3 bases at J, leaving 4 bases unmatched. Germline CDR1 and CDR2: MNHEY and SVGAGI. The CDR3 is CASSLGLARYEQYF. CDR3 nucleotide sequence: TGTGCCAGCAGTTTGGGACTAGCTCGCTACGAGCAGTACTTC.

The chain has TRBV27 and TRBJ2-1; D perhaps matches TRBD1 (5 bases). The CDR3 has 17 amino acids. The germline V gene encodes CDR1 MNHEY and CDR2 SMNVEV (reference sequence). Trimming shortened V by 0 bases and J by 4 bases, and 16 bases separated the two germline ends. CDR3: CASSLSGGSQGYNEQFF. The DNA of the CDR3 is TGTGCCAGCAGTTTATCGGGCGGCAGCCAGGGATACAATGAGCAGTTCTTC.

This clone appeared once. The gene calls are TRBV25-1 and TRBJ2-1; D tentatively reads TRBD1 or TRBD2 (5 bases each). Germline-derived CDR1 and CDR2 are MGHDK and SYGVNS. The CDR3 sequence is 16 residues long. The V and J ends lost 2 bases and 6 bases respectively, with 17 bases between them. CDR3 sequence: CASSEVSAGTLNEQFF. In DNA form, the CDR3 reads TGTGCCAGCAGTGAAGTGTCGGCAGGGACCCTCAATGAGCAGTTCTTC.

The CDR3 DNA sequence: TGTGCCAGTAGTATGGTCGACAGCCGTAACACCGGGGAGCTGTTTTTT. It codes for CASSMVDSRNTGELFF. The J gene is TRBJ2-2, the V gene TRBV19, with D perhaps matching TRBD1 (5 bases). From germline, CDR1 is LNHDA and CDR2 SQIVND (reference sequence). Trimming removed 3 bases at V and 2 bases at J, with 13 bases between. There are 16 residues in the CDR3. The variable domain in full, completed from reference TRBV19 and TRBJ2-2, reads DGGITQSPKYLFRKEGQNVTLSCEQNLNHDAMYWYRQDPGQGLRLIYYSQIVNDFQKGDIAEGYSVSREKKESFPLTVTSAQKNPTAFYLCASSMVDSRNTGELFFGEGSRLTVL.

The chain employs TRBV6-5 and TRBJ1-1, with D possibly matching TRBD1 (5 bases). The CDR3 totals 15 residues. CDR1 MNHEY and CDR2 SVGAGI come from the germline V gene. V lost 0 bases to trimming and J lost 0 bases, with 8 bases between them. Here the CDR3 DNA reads TGTGCCAGCAGTTACTCGGGGACGGTGAACACTGAAGCTTTCTTT. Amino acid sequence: CASSYSGTVNTEAFF.